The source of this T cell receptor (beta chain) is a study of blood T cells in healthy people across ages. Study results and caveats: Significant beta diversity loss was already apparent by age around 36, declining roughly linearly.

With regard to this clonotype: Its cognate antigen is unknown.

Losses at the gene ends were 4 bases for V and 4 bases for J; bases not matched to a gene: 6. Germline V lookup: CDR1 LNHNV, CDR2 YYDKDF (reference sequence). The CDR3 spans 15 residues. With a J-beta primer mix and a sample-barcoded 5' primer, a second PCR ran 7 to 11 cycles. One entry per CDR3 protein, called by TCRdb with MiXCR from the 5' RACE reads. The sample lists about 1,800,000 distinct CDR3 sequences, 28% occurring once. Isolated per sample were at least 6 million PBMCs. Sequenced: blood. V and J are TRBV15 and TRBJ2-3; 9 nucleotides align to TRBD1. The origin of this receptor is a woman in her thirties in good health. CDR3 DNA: TGTGCCACCAGCACGGGACAGGGTAGGGCAGATACGCAGTATTTT. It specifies CATSTGQGRADTQYF.